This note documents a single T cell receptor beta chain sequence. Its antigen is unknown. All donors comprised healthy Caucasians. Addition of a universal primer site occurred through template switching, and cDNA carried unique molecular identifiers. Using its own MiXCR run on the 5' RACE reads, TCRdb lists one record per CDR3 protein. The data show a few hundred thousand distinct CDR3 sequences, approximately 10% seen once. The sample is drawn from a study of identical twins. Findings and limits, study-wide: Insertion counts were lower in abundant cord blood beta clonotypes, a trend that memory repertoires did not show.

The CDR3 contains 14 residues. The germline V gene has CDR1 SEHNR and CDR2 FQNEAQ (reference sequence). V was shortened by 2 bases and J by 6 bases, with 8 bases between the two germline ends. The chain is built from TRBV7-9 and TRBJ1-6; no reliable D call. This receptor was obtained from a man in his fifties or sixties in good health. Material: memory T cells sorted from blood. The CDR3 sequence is CASSLSGGNSPLHF. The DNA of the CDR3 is TGTGCCAGCAGCTTATCGGGCGGTAATTCACCCCTCCACTTT.